A single sample gave rise to the 24 T cell receptor beta chains below, sequenced in a study of shared clonotypes between healthy human individuals. Method: immunoSEQ multiplex PCR; TCRdb's copy keeps in-frame clones and lacks some. Among more than 2 million clones listed, 90% to 95% were seen once. The sequencing input was naive CD4+ T cells sorted from blood. Sample subset: CD45RA+ positively selected. The source is a man between 18 and 35 years old in good health.

V gene TRBV28 combines with J gene TRBJ1-5, with D possibly matching TRBD1 (6 bases). Germline V lookup: CDR1 MDHEN, CDR2 SYDVKM. The CDR3 has 14 amino acids. Trimming shortened V by 4 bases and J by 3 bases, and 10 bases separated the two germline ends. The CDR3 loop is CASSWGHFNQPQHF. CDR3 coding DNA: TGTGCCAGCAGTTGGGGACATTTCAATCAGCCCCAGCATTTT.

The chain couples TRBV2 to TRBJ1-5; 9 bases are shared with TRBD1. Per germline, CDR1 SNHLY and CDR2 FYNNEI. The trim removed 6 bases at V and 3 bases at J, leaving 15 bases unmatched. The CDR3 length is 18 residues. CDR3 bases: TGTGCCAGCAGGGTAGGGACAGGGAGGCGGGGGGACAATCAGCCCCAGCATTTT. This codes for CASRVGTGRRGDNQPQHF.

This chain joins TRBV7-9 and TRBJ2-5, with D perhaps assigned TRBD1 or TRBD2 (6 bases each). The CDR3 sequence is 14 residues long. Trimming stripped 5 bases from V and 7 bases from J, with 17 bases between. The germline V gene encodes CDR1 SEHNR and CDR2 FQNEAQ (reference sequence). CDR3 sequence reads: CASSQAGGGGTQYF. The CDR3 nucleotides are TGTGCCAGCAGCCAGGCCGGGGGCGGTGGGACCCAGTACTTC. The complete variable domain, with remaining parts taken from reference TRBV7-9 and TRBJ2-5, reads DTGVSQNPRHKITKRGQNVTFRCDPISEHNRLYWYRQTLGQGPEFLTYFQNEAQLEKSRLLSDRFSAERPKGSFSTLEIQRTEQGDSAMYLCASSQAGGGGTQYFGPGTRLLVL.

The rearrangement joins TRBV4-3 to TRBJ1-3, with D tentatively TRBD1 (6 bases). V gave up 1 base and J gave up 9 bases, with 19 bases separating them. This CDR3 spans 16 amino acids. The germline gives CDR1 LGHNA, CDR2 YSLEER. CDR3: CASSQAQLGGAGTIYF. The DNA of the CDR3 is TGCGCCAGCAGCCAAGCCCAATTGGGGGGCGCGGGCACCATATATTTT.

About this clone: In the same sample, other DNA sequences code for this CDR3. This chain connects TRBV10-3 to TRBJ2-3; D uncertain. The germline V gene encodes CDR1 ENHRY and CDR2 SYGVKD. The CDR3 consists of 14 residues. The ends were cut back, 0 bases at V and 0 bases at J, with 4 bases in the middle. DNA for the CDR3: TGTGCCATCAGTGAGTCTAGCAGCACAGATACGCAGTATTTT. Encoded protein: CAISESSSTDTQYF.

The chain carries TRBV30 and TRBJ2-5; D unresolved. Germline V gene lookup returns CDR1 GTSNPN and CDR2 SVGIG (reference sequence). The CDR3 runs 13 residues. V shed 2 bases and J shed 2 bases, with 9 bases lying between them. The CDR3, as DNA: TGTGCCTGGAGTAGACGGATACAAGAGACCCAGTACTTC. Residues: CAWSRRIQETQYF.

The chain employs TRBV2 and TRBJ2-7, with D possibly matching TRBD2 (6 bases). The CDR3 covers 14 residues. Germline loops: CDR1 SNHLY, CDR2 FYNNEI. V was clipped by 7 bases and J by 1 base, with 14 bases between them. The CDR3 bases are TGTGCCAGCACCCGAGGAGGAGGGTCCTACGAGCAGTACTTC. Translated, it gives CASTRGGGSYEQYF.

The chain uses TRBV18 and TRBJ1-4; no firm D call. The CDR3 is 16 amino acids. Germline V gives CDR1 KGHSH, CDR2 LQKENI. V lost 2 bases, J lost 5 bases, and 15 bases lay in between. In DNA form, the CDR3 reads TGTGCCAGCTCACCATTGCCCGGGTCATTAAATGAAAAACTGTTTTTT. Its protein is CASSPLPGSLNEKLFF.

The genes are TRBV4-3 and TRBJ2-2, with unresolved D. The CDR3 consists of 15 residues. The V and J ends lost 0 bases and 5 bases respectively, with 10 bases between them. The germline V gene encodes CDR1 LGHNA and CDR2 YSLEER. The CDR3 region has the DNA TGCGCCAGCAGCCAAGAAAATGGGCGGACCGGGGAGCTGTTTTTT. Its translation is CASSQENGRTGELFF.

The rearrangement links TRBV7-9 to TRBJ1-6; D gene ambiguous. This CDR3 region has 14 residues. Germline V gives CDR1 SEHNR, CDR2 FQNEAQ (reference sequence). The germline V and J ends were trimmed by 4 bases and 9 bases, with 13 bases remaining between them. The DNA for the CDR3 is TGTGCCAGCAGCTCCGACAAGTCTCGTTCACCCCTCCACTTT. This sequence encodes CASSSDKSRSPLHF.

The V gene is TRBV5-1, the J gene TRBJ1-1; 8 bases align to TRBD1. V lost 2 bases to trimming and J lost 11 bases; unmatched junction nucleotides: 8. Germline V lookup: CDR1 SGHRS, CDR2 YFSETQ. The CDR3 spans 13 residues. The CDR3 loop reads CASSFPGQGDAFF. The CDR3 coding sequence is TGCGCCAGCAGCTTTCCTGGACAGGGAGACGCTTTCTTT.

The chain employs TRBV28 and TRBJ2-7; TRBD2 matches 8 bases. CDR3 length: 15 residues. Germline V gene data show CDR1 as MDHEN and CDR2 as SYDVKM. J lost 3 bases, V lost 6 bases, and 10 bases had no gene match. The CDR3 protein is CASRPTSGEYYEQYF. DNA for the CDR3: TGTGCCAGCAGACCCACTAGCGGCGAATACTACGAGCAGTACTTC.

The chain joins TRBV28 to TRBJ1-3; D gene unclear. Germline CDR1 is MDHEN and CDR2 is SYDVKM. V lost 5 bases to trimming and J lost 0 bases, with 8 bases between them. The CDR3 is made up of 14 amino acids. The CDR3 is CASSPHSSGNTIYF. The CDR3 coding sequence is TGTGCCAGCAGTCCTCACAGCTCTGGAAACACCATATATTTT.

The chain links TRBV11-2 to TRBJ1-2; D might be TRBD1 (5 bases). Germline CDR1 reads SGHAT; CDR2 reads FQNNGV. The CDR3 runs 14 residues. With 3 bases removed from V and 6 bases from J, the gap between germline ends came to 14 bases. The DNA of the CDR3 is TGTGCCAGCAGCTTCATCAGCTCAGGGAATGGCTACACCTTC. Translating gives CASSFISSGNGYTF.

The rearrangement links TRBV5-4 to TRBJ2-3; 9 bases fit TRBD2. CDR3 length: 15 residues. Germline V gives CDR1 SGHNT, CDR2 YYREEE (reference sequence). After removal of 4 bases from V and 1 base from J, the junction contained 4 bases not matched to a gene. This CDR3 reads CASSAPSGGTDTQYF. In DNA, the CDR3 is TGTGCCAGCAGCGCACCTAGCGGGGGCACAGATACGCAGTATTTT.

The chain carries TRBV6-5 and TRBJ1-5, with 8 bases fitting TRBD1. Germline V gene lookup returns CDR1 MNHEY and CDR2 SVGAGI. There are 14 residues in the CDR3. Germline trimming cut 7 bases from V and 10 bases from J; bases unmatched to any gene: 12. The CDR3 region has the DNA TGTGCCAGCACCGGACAGGGACCTTGGGGTCCCCAGCATTTT. Translating it yields CASTGQGPWGPQHF.

The rearrangement uses TRBV5-1 and TRBJ2-7, with a weak D call TRBD1 (5 bases). The germline CDR1 and CDR2 sequences are SGHRS and YFSETQ. The CDR3 runs to 15 residues. V was pared by 1 base and J by 3 bases, with 14 bases between. In DNA, the CDR3 is TGCGCCAGCAGCTTGTCACAAGGGGCGAGCTACGAGCAGTACTTC. Translating gives CASSLSQGASYEQYF.

Here the CDR3 reads CASSEAGANVLTF. CDR3 nucleotide sequence: TGTGCCAGCAGCGAAGCTGGGGCCAACGTCCTGACTTTC. The V and J genes are TRBV7-9 and TRBJ2-6; D not certain. V lost 5 bases to trimming and J lost 2 bases, with 4 bases between them. CDR3 length: 13 residues. Germline values: CDR1 SEHNR, CDR2 FQNEAQ (reference sequence).

The chain is built from TRBV7-9 and TRBJ2-1; D ambiguous. Germline assignment: CDR1 SEHNR and CDR2 FQNEAQ (reference sequence). Trimming removed 5 bases from V and 2 bases from J, with 4 bases in between. This CDR3 is 12 amino acids long. The CDR3 nucleotides are TGTGCCAGCAGCCGACCCTACAATGAGCAGTTCTTC. This gives the protein CASSRPYNEQFF. Full variable domain (missing parts from reference TRBV7-9 and TRBJ2-1): DTGVSQNPRHKITKRGQNVTFRCDPISEHNRLYWYRQTLGQGPEFLTYFQNEAQLEKSRLLSDRFSAERPKGSFSTLEIQRTEQGDSAMYLCASSRPYNEQFFGPGTRLTVL.

This chain joins TRBV27 and TRBJ2-5; TRBD2 is a possible D gene (6 bases). The germline V gene has CDR1 MNHEY and CDR2 SMNVEV (reference sequence). This CDR3 has 15 amino acids. V was trimmed by 5 bases and J by 3 bases, leaving 16 bases between them. The CDR3 DNA follows: TGTGCCAGCAGTCATACTAGCCGGGAAGAAGAGACCCAGTACTTC. Protein sequence: CASSHTSREEETQYF.

The genes are TRBV15 and TRBJ2-5; 7 positions agree with TRBD1. Per germline, CDR1 LNHNV and CDR2 YYDKDF (reference sequence). The CDR3 is 13 amino acids. Trimming cost V 4 bases and J 3 bases; bases outside gene matches: 2. CDR3 coding DNA: TGTGCCACCAGCAAGGGGGCGAAAGAGACCCAGTACTTC. It is translated as CATSKGAKETQYF.

The genes are TRBV11-2 and TRBJ2-7; D is undetermined. V was shortened by 2 bases and J by 6 bases, with 11 bases between the two germline ends. This CDR3 region has 13 residues. Germline V gene lookup returns CDR1 SGHAT and CDR2 FQNNGV. CDR3 loop: CASSLRDGLEQYF. The CDR3 DNA reads as TGTGCCAGCAGCTTAAGGGATGGGCTCGAGCAGTACTTC.

This sequence joins TRBV2 and TRBJ1-2, with 7 bases aligning to TRBD1. Losses at the gene ends were 3 bases for V and 5 bases for J; bases not matched to a gene: 12. The CDR3 sequence is 16 residues long. Germline values: CDR1 SNHLY, CDR2 FYNNEI. CDR3 DNA: TGTGCCAGCAGTGATGATAGAACGGGACAGAAGTATGGCTACACCTTC. This codes for CASSDDRTGQKYGYTF.

The CDR3 DNA sequence: TGTGCCAGCAGTTACGGACAAAACTCCTACGAGCAGTACTTC. Its translation is CASSYGQNSYEQYF. J is TRBJ2-7 and V is TRBV6-5; D possibly corresponds to TRBD1 (5 bases). The CDR3 is 14 amino acids. The germline V gene encodes CDR1 MNHEY and CDR2 SVGAGI. Deletions cut 2 bases from V and 0 bases from J, with 8 bases between.